Detailed here is one TCR beta chain. No antigen is known for it. Profiled with immunoSEQ multiplex PCR; TCRdb holds only in-frame clones, not every one. The sample has about 94,000 clones, over 85% seen once. The record originates from a study of a mutant IDH1 vaccine in newly diagnosed glioma. The time point here: week 47, end of study. Each dose delivered 300 ug of mutant IDH1 20-mer peptide subcutaneously with imiquimod. The CDR3 is 15 amino acids. Germline values: CDR1 MDHEN, CDR2 SYDVKM. With V trimmed by 4 bases and J by 4 bases, 6 bases remained unmatched. The sequences come from PBMCs, collected from a glioma patient whose treatment included an IDH1 peptide vaccine. The clonotype originates from a woman between 50 and 59 years old with glioma. V and J are TRBV28 and TRBJ1-3; 8 bases fit TRBD1. In DNA, the CDR3 is TGTGCCAGCAGTTCCACCAGGACAGGGGGAAACACCATATATTTT. This sequence encodes CASSSTRTGGNTIYF.